Listed below are T cell receptor beta chains from one sample, sequenced in a study of blood T cell repertoires in COVID-19. Using immunoSEQ multiplex PCR, the repertoire was profiled, and TCRdb retains in-frame clones only, with some absent. The data contain about 98,000 clones, roughly 86% of them singletons. The specimen sequenced was peripheral blood. The receptors here all came from a man in his forties or fifties with acute or convalescent COVID-19. The CDR3 runs from the conserved cysteine through the conserved F or W. The order of the fields is clone size, J gene, V gene, D gene, CDR3 protein, CDR3 DNA. The D gene is left open where the match is weak. Size is omitted from some rows. Given values are once, few, many or a class for expanded clones.

abundance: NA
j_gene: TRBJ2-7
v_gene: TRBV10-3
d_gene: TRBD2
CDR3aa: CAIKPGLAVTYEQYF
CDR3nt: TGTGCCATCAAACCGGGACTAGCGGTTACCTACGAGCAGTACTTC

abundance: once
j_gene: TRBJ2-2
v_gene: TRBV7-9
d_gene: TRBD2
CDR3aa: CASSLWTSGSGELFF
CDR3nt: TGTGCCAGCAGCTTATGGACTAGCGGGAGCGGGGAGCTGTTTTTT

abundance: NA
j_gene: TRBJ1-1
v_gene: TRBV12-3/TRBV12-4
d_gene: NA
CDR3aa: CASRWGLWTEAFF
CDR3nt: TGTGCCAGCAGGTGGGGGCTATGGACTGAAGCTTTCTTT

abundance: NA
j_gene: TRBJ1-5
v_gene: TRBV19
d_gene: NA
CDR3aa: CASSIDESWNQPQHF
CDR3nt: TGTGCCAGTAGTATAGATGAGTCCTGGAATCAGCCCCAGCATTTT

abundance: once
j_gene: TRBJ2-7
v_gene: TRBV12-3/TRBV12-4
d_gene: NA
CDR3aa: CASSRPGQYEQYF
CDR3nt: TGTGCCAGCAGTCGCCCAGGGCAGTACGAGCAGTACTTC

abundance: NA
j_gene: TRBJ2-7
v_gene: TRBV6-2/TRBV6-3
d_gene: NA
CDR3aa: CASSYSSITPYEQYF
CDR3nt: TGTGCCAGCAGTTACTCGTCTATTACCCCCTACGAGCAGTACTTC

abundance: NA
j_gene: TRBJ2-1
v_gene: TRBV19
d_gene: TRBD2
CDR3aa: CASIRAGGKNEQFF
CDR3nt: TGTGCCAGTATCCGAGCGGGGGGGAAAAATGAGCAGTTCTTC

abundance: NA
j_gene: TRBJ1-5
v_gene: TRBV2
d_gene: NA
CDR3aa: CASSAEGVSNQPQHF
CDR3nt: TGTGCCAGCAGTGCCGAAGGGGTTAGCAATCAGCCCCAGCATTTT

abundance: NA
j_gene: TRBJ2-7
v_gene: TRBV11-3
d_gene: TRBD1
CDR3aa: CASSLDLDRVGEQYF
CDR3nt: TGTGCCAGCAGCTTAGATTTAGACAGGGTCGGCGAGCAGTACTTC

abundance: NA
j_gene: TRBJ1-5
v_gene: TRBV25-1
d_gene: NA
CDR3aa: CASGEGYNQPQHF
CDR3nt: TGTGCCAGCGGAGAGGGATACAATCAGCCCCAGCATTTT

abundance: many
j_gene: TRBJ1-5
v_gene: TRBV2
d_gene: TRBD1
CDR3aa: CASRGTGPIRAQHF
CDR3nt: TGTGCCAGCAGAGGGACAGGCCCTATTCGGGCCCAGCATTTT

abundance: few
j_gene: TRBJ1-2
v_gene: TRBV5-4
d_gene: TRBD1
CDR3aa: CASSYGQGNYGYTF
CDR3nt: TGTGCCAGCAGCTACGGACAGGGGAACTATGGCTACACCTTC

abundance: few
j_gene: TRBJ1-2
v_gene: TRBV25-1
d_gene: TRBD1
CDR3aa: CASSDTGGGGYSYTF
CDR3nt: TGTGCCAGCAGCGACACAGGGGGGGGCGGGTATAGCTACACCTTC

abundance: NA
j_gene: TRBJ2-1
v_gene: TRBV5-6
d_gene: TRBD2
CDR3aa: CASSVPLAGGGEQFF
CDR3nt: TGTGCCAGCAGCGTCCCCCTAGCGGGGGGGGGTGAGCAGTTCTTC

abundance: NA
j_gene: TRBJ1-5
v_gene: TRBV19
d_gene: NA
CDR3aa: CASSIDRGSNQPQHF
CDR3nt: TGTGCCAGTAGTATAGATCGGGGTAGCAATCAGCCCCAGCATTTT

abundance: NA
j_gene: TRBJ1-1
v_gene: TRBV5-1
d_gene: NA
CDR3aa: CASSITDNTEAFF
CDR3nt: TGCGCCAGCAGCATCACAGATAACACTGAAGCTTTCTTT

abundance: NA
j_gene: TRBJ1-1
v_gene: TRBV27
d_gene: NA
CDR3aa: CASSFGGGTEAFF
CDR3nt: TGTGCCAGCAGTTTTGGGGGGGGCACTGAAGCTTTCTTT

abundance: NA
j_gene: TRBJ2-3
v_gene: TRBV14
d_gene: NA
CDR3aa: CASSQYGLDTQYF
CDR3nt: TGTGCCAGCAGCCAATACGGACTAGATACGCAGTATTTT

abundance: NA
j_gene: TRBJ1-3
v_gene: TRBV5-1
d_gene: NA
CDR3aa: CASSLDHSGGNTIYF
CDR3nt: TGCGCCAGCAGCTTGGATCACAGTGGGGGAAACACCATATATTTT

abundance: NA
j_gene: TRBJ2-7
v_gene: TRBV6-2/TRBV6-3
d_gene: TRBD2
CDR3aa: CASSDSSGGSYEQYF
CDR3nt: TGTGCCAGCAGTGATTCTAGCGGAGGTTCCTACGAGCAGTACTTC

abundance: NA
j_gene: TRBJ1-1
v_gene: TRBV10-3
d_gene: NA
CDR3aa: CAIMDTSNTEAFF
CDR3nt: TGTGCCATCATGGACACTTCGAACACTGAAGCTTTCTTT

abundance: NA
j_gene: TRBJ2-2
v_gene: TRBV7-6
d_gene: TRBD2
CDR3aa: CASSRGGLVRAGELFF
CDR3nt: TGTGCCAGCAGTCGAGGCGGACTAGTAAGGGCCGGGGAGCTGTTTTTT

abundance: NA
j_gene: TRBJ2-7
v_gene: TRBV7-8
d_gene: TRBD1
CDR3aa: CASSFGQGVLYEQYF
CDR3nt: TGTGCCAGCAGCTTCGGACAGGGGGTATTGTACGAGCAGTACTTC

abundance: NA
j_gene: TRBJ2-7
v_gene: TRBV9
d_gene: TRBD2
CDR3aa: CASSVSGTSHNEQYF
CDR3nt: TGTGCCAGCAGCGTATCAGGGACTAGCCACAACGAGCAGTACTTC

abundance: NA
j_gene: TRBJ1-1
v_gene: TRBV28
d_gene: NA
CDR3aa: CASSLESRGRMNTEAFF
CDR3nt: TGTGCCAGCAGTTTGGAGAGCAGGGGCCGCATGAACACTGAAGCTTTCTTT

abundance: NA
j_gene: TRBJ1-3
v_gene: TRBV5-1
d_gene: TRBD1
CDR3aa: CASSLVGQGASTGNTIYF
CDR3nt: TGCGCCAGCAGCTTGGTAGGACAGGGGGCATCTACTGGAAACACCATATATTTT

abundance: NA
j_gene: TRBJ2-7
v_gene: TRBV7-2
d_gene: NA
CDR3aa: CASSLGRERAYEQYF
CDR3nt: TGTGCCAGCAGCTTAGGTCGGGAGAGGGCCTACGAGCAGTACTTC

abundance: NA
j_gene: TRBJ1-5
v_gene: TRBV6-5
d_gene: NA
CDR3aa: CASSKTGTNQPQHF
CDR3nt: TGTGCCAGCAGTAAAACAGGGACCAATCAGCCCCAGCATTTT

abundance: once
j_gene: TRBJ1-2
v_gene: TRBV11-2
d_gene: NA
CDR3aa: CASSLVTLNYGYTF
CDR3nt: TGTGCCAGCAGCTTAGTCACTCTCAACTATGGCTACACCTTC

abundance: NA
j_gene: TRBJ1-6
v_gene: TRBV27
d_gene: NA
CDR3aa: CASSLSIAGVPPLHF
CDR3nt: TGTGCCAGCAGTTTGTCCATTGCAGGGGTCCCACCCCTCCACTTT

abundance: few
j_gene: TRBJ2-1
v_gene: TRBV2
d_gene: NA
CDR3aa: CASSQQGYEQFF
CDR3nt: TGTGCCAGCAGCCAACAGGGCTATGAGCAGTTCTTC

abundance: NA
j_gene: TRBJ1-1
v_gene: TRBV7-2
d_gene: NA
CDR3aa: CASSLGGGTEAFF
CDR3nt: TGTGCCAGCAGCTTAGGGGGGGGCACTGAAGCTTTCTTT

abundance: NA
j_gene: TRBJ1-2
v_gene: TRBV12-3/TRBV12-4
d_gene: NA
CDR3aa: CASSRRTQGYTF
CDR3nt: TGTGCCAGCAGCCGCCGGACTCAAGGCTACACCTTC

abundance: once
j_gene: TRBJ2-7
v_gene: TRBV29-1
d_gene: TRBD1
CDR3aa: CSVEPQGGDEQYF
CDR3nt: TGCAGCGTTGAACCACAGGGGGGCGACGAGCAGTACTTC

abundance: NA
j_gene: TRBJ2-3
v_gene: TRBV6-5
d_gene: NA
CDR3aa: CASSYGTSRDTQYF
CDR3nt: TGTGCCAGCAGTTACGGGACTTCAAGAGATACGCAGTATTTT

abundance: NA
j_gene: TRBJ2-6
v_gene: TRBV5-4
d_gene: TRBD1
CDR3aa: CASSFGTAPSGANVLTF
CDR3nt: TGTGCCAGCAGCTTCGGGACAGCCCCCTCTGGGGCCAACGTCCTGACTTTC

abundance: NA
j_gene: TRBJ1-2
v_gene: TRBV30
d_gene: NA
CDR3aa: CAWSVARESYTF
CDR3nt: TGTGCCTGGAGTGTTGCCCGGGAATCCTACACCTTC

abundance: NA
j_gene: TRBJ2-7
v_gene: TRBV6-6
d_gene: TRBD1
CDR3aa: CASSYGGQGSNEQYF
CDR3nt: TGTGCCAGCAGTTACGGGGGACAGGGGTCAAACGAGCAGTACTTC

abundance: NA
j_gene: TRBJ1-4
v_gene: TRBV4-2
d_gene: TRBD1
CDR3aa: CASRHDRVGGEKLFF
CDR3nt: TGTGCCAGCAGGCACGACAGGGTGGGGGGTGAAAAACTGTTTTTT

abundance: NA
j_gene: TRBJ2-1
v_gene: TRBV2
d_gene: NA
CDR3aa: CATGPRRDEQFF
CDR3nt: TGTGCCACCGGGCCCCGGCGGGATGAGCAGTTCTTC

abundance: NA
j_gene: TRBJ2-2
v_gene: TRBV5-8
d_gene: NA
CDR3aa: CASSRPGAGELFF
CDR3nt: TGTGCCAGCAGTCGGCCAGGTGCCGGGGAGCTGTTTTTT

abundance: NA
j_gene: TRBJ2-7
v_gene: TRBV9
d_gene: NA
CDR3aa: CASSVVPDSNEQYF
CDR3nt: TGTGCCAGCAGCGTAGTTCCAGACAGCAACGAGCAGTACTTC

abundance: NA
j_gene: TRBJ2-2
v_gene: TRBV10-2
d_gene: NA
CDR3aa: CASSGQLTGELFF
CDR3nt: TGCGCCAGCAGTGGTCAACTCACCGGGGAGCTGTTTTTT

abundance: NA
j_gene: TRBJ1-6
v_gene: TRBV5-1
d_gene: TRBD1
CDR3aa: CASSSQGGTYNSPLHF
CDR3nt: TGCGCCAGCAGCTCCCAGGGGGGCACCTATAATTCACCCCTCCACTTT

abundance: NA
j_gene: TRBJ2-1
v_gene: TRBV29-1
d_gene: TRBD2
CDR3aa: CSAPSPGLAGPNEQFF
CDR3nt: TGCAGCGCTCCCTCCCCCGGACTAGCGGGACCCAATGAGCAGTTCTTC

abundance: NA
j_gene: TRBJ2-7
v_gene: TRBV11-2
d_gene: NA
CDR3aa: CASSLRDEQYF
CDR3nt: TGTGCCAGCAGCTTGCGGGACGAGCAGTACTTC

abundance: NA
j_gene: TRBJ1-1
v_gene: TRBV5-1
d_gene: TRBD1
CDR3aa: CASSEGTGSTEAFF
CDR3nt: TGCGCCAGCAGCGAAGGGACAGGGAGCACTGAAGCTTTCTTT

abundance: NA
j_gene: TRBJ2-4
v_gene: TRBV2
d_gene: NA
CDR3aa: CASRGDRNIQYF
CDR3nt: TGTGCCAGCAGGGGCGACAGGAACATTCAGTACTTC